This is a list of T cell receptor beta chains from one sample in a study of cytomegalovirus exposure and HLA in healthy donors. The table came from immunoSEQ multiplex PCR; TCRdb's copy has only in-frame clones and leaves some out. The sample has fewer than 60,000 clones, 72% seen once. The sequenced sample was PBMCs. Every receptor here comes from a woman between 50 and 59 years old in good health and CMV-seropositive. Both conserved end residues are part of each CDR3. The D gene is left open where the match is weak. Rows may omit the clone size; those that give it use once, few, many or a size class.

j_call | cdr3_length | clone_size | d_call | v_call | cdr3_aa | cdr3_nt
TRBJ2-3 | 13 | - | - | TRBV28 | CASSPGAVYTQYF | TGTGCCAGCAGCCCCGGCGCGGTATATACGCAGTATTTT
TRBJ2-7 | 15 | - | TRBD1 | TRBV5-4 | CASSMDRSLGDEQYF | TGTGCCAGCAGCATGGACAGGTCACTGGGTGACGAGCAGTACTTC
TRBJ1-4 | 15 | - | TRBD1 | TRBV5-1 | CASMRGAGQDEKLFF | TGCGCCAGCATGAGGGGGGCCGGACAGGATGAAAAACTGTTTTTT
TRBJ2-7 | 14 | - | - | TRBV19 | CASSLSTSGYEQYF | TGTGCCAGTAGCCTCTCTACGAGCGGCTACGAGCAGTACTTC
TRBJ1-2 | 16 | - | - | TRBV7-2 | CASTTPSGGDLYGYTF | TGTGCCAGCACCACCCCCTCGGGGGGCGACCTCTATGGCTACACCTTC
TRBJ2-7 | 15 | - | TRBD1 | TRBV19 | CATKVGAGGSYEQYF | TGTGCCACAAAGGTAGGGGCAGGGGGATCCTACGAGCAGTACTTC
TRBJ1-2 | 11 | - | - | TRBV29-1 | CSGIVDYGYTF | TGCAGCGGTATAGTGGACTATGGCTACACCTTC
TRBJ1-5 | 13 | - | - | TRBV18 | CASATGNNQPQHF | TGTGCCAGCGCGACCGGGAACAATCAGCCCCAGCATTTT
TRBJ1-6 | 14 | - | TRBD1 | TRBV27 | CASSLGQGGSPLHF | TGTGCCAGCAGTCTCGGACAGGGGGGTTCACCCCTCCACTTT
TRBJ1-1 | 14 | - | - | TRBV19 | CVSQGRATNTEAFF | TGTGTTTCGCAGGGAAGGGCAACCAACACTGAAGCTTTCTTT
TRBJ2-5 | 15 | few | - | TRBV6-5 | CASSYSHRAQETQYF | TGTGCCAGCAGTTATAGCCACAGGGCCCAAGAGACCCAGTACTTC
TRBJ2-3 | 19 | few | TRBD2 | TRBV7-9 | CASSLGGLAGQSGLDTQYF | TGTGCCAGCAGCTTAGGAGGACTAGCGGGACAGTCGGGTTTGGATACGCAGTATTTT
TRBJ2-4 | 11 | - | - | TRBV19 | CASTTGGPKNF | TGTGCCAGTACCACCGGGGGGCCTAAAAACTTC
TRBJ2-1 | 14 | - | TRBD2 | TRBV18 | CASSPHGGAIEQFF | TGTGCCAGCTCACCCCACGGGGGGGCAATTGAGCAGTTCTTC
TRBJ1-5 | 14 | - | - | TRBV6-5 | CASSSRTGNQPQHF | TGTGCCAGCAGTTCCCGGACAGGCAATCAGCCCCAGCATTTT
TRBJ2-1 | 15 | - | - | TRBV18 | CASSPPSAVDNEQFF | TGTGCCAGCTCACCACCTAGCGCGGTAGACAATGAGCAGTTCTTC
TRBJ1-1 | 15 | - | TRBD1 | TRBV25-1 | CASSDRQGENTEAFF | TGTGCCAGCAGTGATAGACAGGGGGAGAACACTGAAGCTTTCTTT
TRBJ1-2 | 14 | few | - | TRBV4-3 | CASSLEVKDYGYTF | TGCGCCAGCAGCCTCGAGGTGAAGGACTATGGCTACACCTTC
TRBJ1-2 | 15 | few | - | TRBV6-6 | CASSPGGGGMEGYTF | TGTGCCAGCAGTCCCGGCGGAGGAGGTATGGAGGGCTACACCTTC
TRBJ2-3 | 16 | few | - | TRBV5-1 | CASSLWGLEEGDTQYF | TGCGCCAGCAGCTTGTGGGGACTGGAGGAAGGAGATACGCAGTATTTT
TRBJ1-2 | 13 | - | TRBD1 | TRBV29-1 | CSGDTGTGGGYTF | TGCAGCGGGGATACCGGGACAGGGGGTGGCTACACCTTC
TRBJ2-7 | 14 | - | - | TRBV28 | CASSHPSQTYEQYF | TGTGCCAGCAGTCACCCAAGCCAAACCTACGAGCAGTACTTC
TRBJ1-1 | 14 | - | - | TRBV9 | CASSVGGYSTEAFF | TGTGCCAGCAGCGTGGGAGGGTATTCCACTGAAGCTTTCTTT
TRBJ1-5 | 15 | - | - | TRBV28 | CASSLFPGDYQPQHF | TGTGCCAGCAGTTTATTCCCGGGTGATTATCAGCCCCAGCATTTT
TRBJ1-4 | 15 | - | - | TRBV6-6 | CASSLFSPYDEKLFF | TGTGCCAGCAGTCTCTTTTCGCCCTATGATGAAAAACTGTTTTTT
TRBJ2-3 | 18 | - | TRBD2 | TRBV28 | CASRKLAGGPPSTDTQYF | TGTGCCAGCAGAAAACTAGCGGGAGGGCCTCCAAGTACAGATACGCAGTATTTT
TRBJ2-2 | 13 | - | - | TRBV7-8 | CASSLGSGEELFF | TGTGCCAGCAGCTTAGGTTCAGGGGAGGAGCTGTTTTTT
TRBJ1-6 | 19 | - | - | TRBV7-9 | CASSFRVLGSSAYNSPLHF | TGTGCCAGCAGCTTTCGAGTGCTAGGTAGTAGCGCCTATAATTCACCCCTCCACTTT
TRBJ2-1 | 15 | - | TRBD2 | TRBV7-9 | CASSSGLADYNEQFF | TGTGCCAGCAGCTCGGGACTAGCGGATTACAATGAGCAGTTCTTC
TRBJ1-6 | 16 | - | - | TRBV4-2 | CASSQERAGENSPLHF | TGTGCCAGCAGCCAAGAACGTGCAGGCGAGAATTCACCCCTCCACTTT
TRBJ1-1 | 14 | - | - | TRBV19 | CASSIDLRGGEAFF | TGTGCCAGTAGTATAGATCTCCGGGGAGGTGAAGCTTTCTTT
TRBJ2-7 | 14 | - | TRBD2 | TRBV4-3 | CASSPRTSLYEQYF | TGCGCCAGCAGCCCCCGGACTAGCCTGTACGAGCAGTACTTC
TRBJ1-2 | 14 | once | TRBD1 | TRBV7-9 | CASSQTTGGGGYTF | TGTGCCAGCAGCCAAACGACAGGGGGCGGTGGCTACACCTTC
TRBJ2-3 | 15 | - | TRBD1 | TRBV7-9 | CASSFGQGARNTQYF | TGTGCCAGCAGCTTCGGACAGGGGGCACGAAATACGCAGTATTTT
TRBJ1-4 | 13 | - | - | TRBV28 | CASSLGAWEKLFF | TGTGCCAGCAGTTTGGGGGCATGGGAAAAACTGTTTTTT
TRBJ2-7 | 13 | - | - | TRBV7-9 | CASSLEGDYEQYF | TGTGCCAGCAGCTTAGAGGGGGACTACGAGCAGTACTTC
TRBJ2-3 | 15 | few | - | TRBV7-2 | CASSLRELSTDTQYF | TGTGCCAGCAGCCTCCGGGAACTTAGCACAGATACGCAGTATTTT
TRBJ2-7 | 16 | - | TRBD1 | TRBV25-1 | CASSVIPRDRVKGQYF | TGTGCCAGCAGTGTAATCCCACGGGACAGGGTAAAGGGGCAGTACTTC
TRBJ2-1 | 13 | - | TRBD2 | TRBV6-6 | CASSYGTSNEQFF | TGTGCCAGCAGTTACGGGACTAGCAATGAGCAGTTCTTC
TRBJ2-1 | 15 | - | - | TRBV6-5 | CASIARRSSYNEQFF | TGTGCCAGCATCGCCCGACGGAGCTCCTACAATGAGCAGTTCTTC
TRBJ1-2 | 13 | few | - | TRBV27 | CASRPQGNYGYTF | TGTGCCAGCAGGCCCCAGGGTAACTATGGCTACACCTTC
TRBJ2-7 | 13 | once | - | TRBV30 | CAWNPLSNYEQYF | TGTGCCTGGAACCCTCTGAGTAACTACGAGCAGTACTTC
TRBJ2-3 | 18 | few | TRBD2 | TRBV19 | CASSISPTAGGHRDTQYF | TGTGCCAGTAGTATATCCCCCACAGCGGGAGGGCACCGGGATACGCAGTATTTT
TRBJ1-2 | 14 | once | - | TRBV27 | CASSFVGARSGYTF | TGTGCCAGCAGTTTCGTGGGGGCTAGGTCTGGCTACACCTTC
TRBJ2-7 | 16 | few | TRBD2 | TRBV12-5 | CASGLVRGRGAYEQYF | TGTGCTAGTGGTTTGGTACGCGGGCGGGGGGCCTACGAGCAGTACTTC
TRBJ1-2 | 14 | - | - | TRBV25-1 | CASSGQGRTYGYTF | TGTGCCAGCAGTGGCCAGGGGAGAACGTATGGCTACACCTTC
TRBJ2-1 | 14 | - | - | TRBV27 | CASRDSNTYNEQFF | TGTGCCAGCAGAGACTCGAACACCTACAATGAGCAGTTCTTC
TRBJ2-1 | 17 | - | TRBD2 | TRBV9 | CASSVRGLADSYNEQFF | TGTGCCAGCAGCGTAAGGGGACTAGCGGACTCCTACAATGAGCAGTTCTTC
TRBJ1-2 | 15 | - | - | TRBV5-4 | CASSFQTQGTYGYTF | TGTGCCAGCAGCTTCCAGACTCAGGGGACCTATGGCTACACCTTC